Here is one T cell receptor beta chain with its context. No antigen is known for it. This sample is part of a study of shared clonotypes between healthy human individuals. Overall study results and limits: Specimens sampled were limited to blood, with tissue repertoires likely differing. Naive subsets generally had larger estimated richness than memory subsets.

Every immunoSEQ plate was one replicate of a subset's evenly spread DNA. As originally analysed: For the immunoSEQ data, sequences were junction-only without quality scores, so filtering differed. The assay was immunoSEQ multiplex PCR, and TCRdb's table has in-frame clones only and misses some. That table furnishes V, J and clone size, whereas the DNA furnished D and trimming. The sample holds roughly 2.5 million clones, about 92% seen once. Sequenced material: naive CD4+ T cells sorted from blood. The subset: CD45RA+ positively selected. The sequence was obtained from a man younger than 35 in good health.

Here the CDR3 DNA reads TGCGCCAGCAGCTTGGGTGACAGGGACACCTATAATTCACCCCTCCACTTT. Encoded protein: CASSLGDRDTYNSPLHF. The V and J genes are TRBV5-1 and TRBJ1-6; TRBD1 matches 7 bases. Per germline, CDR1 SGHRS and CDR2 YFSETQ. J gave up 2 bases and V 0 bases, and 5 bases lay outside the gene matches. This CDR3 has 17 residues.